This T cell receptor beta chain was documented in a study of monozygotic twins with inflammatory bowel disease. Study-wide points: No difference in repertoire similarity was seen between concordant and discordant twins, possibly because power was limited. A reduction in TCRbeta diversity (inverse Simpson) was seen in IBD patients relative to healthy co-twins.

Germline-derived CDR1 and CDR2 are DFQATT and SNEGSKA (reference sequence). The CDR3 is 14 residues long. As concerns this clonotype: Its target is not known.

cDNA encoding TCRalpha and TCRbeta underwent two nested PCRs of roughly 16 and 10 cycles, each of which was followed by bead purification. TCRdb re-called the 5' RACE reads and shows each CDR3 protein once, DNA omitted. The sample yields 190,000 or so distinct CDR3 sequences, of which the top ten take up 1.5% to 2%. This chain joins TRBV20-1 and TRBJ2-3; TCRdb's D call, TRBD1, is unchecked because there is no DNA. This TCR derives from a human donor with ulcerative colitis or Crohn's disease, or a healthy co-twin of an affected twin (not recorded which). The sequenced material came from blood. The CDR3 here is CSATGRGLTDTQYF.